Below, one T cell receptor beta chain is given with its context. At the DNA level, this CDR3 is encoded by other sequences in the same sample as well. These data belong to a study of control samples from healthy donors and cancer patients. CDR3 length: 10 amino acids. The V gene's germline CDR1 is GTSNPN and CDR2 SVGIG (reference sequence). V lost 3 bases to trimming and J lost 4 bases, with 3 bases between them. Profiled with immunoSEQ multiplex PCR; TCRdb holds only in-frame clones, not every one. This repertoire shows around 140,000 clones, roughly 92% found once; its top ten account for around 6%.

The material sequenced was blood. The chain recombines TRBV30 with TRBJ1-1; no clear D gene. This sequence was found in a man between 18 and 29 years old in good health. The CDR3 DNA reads TGTGCCTGGAGCCGCACTGAAGCTTTCTTT. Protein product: CAWSRTEAFF.